This TCR beta chain was captured by sequencing in a study of control samples from healthy donors and cancer patients. Produced via immunoSEQ multiplex PCR; TCRdb's table is partial and in-frame only. The data contain about 140,000 clones, approximately 91% of them singletons. V lost 3 bases to trimming and J lost 6 bases; unmatched junction nucleotides: 3. From germline, CDR1 is MDHEN and CDR2 SYDVKM. CDR3 size: 15 residues. The receptor's source is a woman aged 30 to 39 in good health. The specimen sequenced was blood. The V call is TRBV28, the J call TRBJ2-1, with TRBD2 matching over 12 bases. CDR3 region: CASSLPSGRANEQFF. For the CDR3, the DNA is TGTGCCAGCAGTTTGCCTAGCGGGAGGGCCAATGAGCAGTTCTTC.